Presented here are 11 T cell receptor beta chains from one specimen sequenced in a study of control samples from healthy donors and cancer patients. Repertoires were generated with immunoSEQ multiplex PCR, while TCRdb's copy carries only in-frame clones and drops some. The table has some 95,000 clones, roughly 92% seen once; the top ten hold approximately 3%. Material: blood. These receptors were collected from a human donor in good health. The donor label of this sample is uncertain.

The chain has TRBV18 and TRBJ2-7; D is ambiguous. Germline-derived CDR1 and CDR2 are KGHSH and LQKENI. V was clipped by 4 bases and J by 1 base, with 8 bases between them. The CDR3 is 13 amino acids. The CDR3 coding sequence is TGTGCCAGCTCACTCCAGCAGTCCTACGAGCAGTACTTC. It translates to CASSLQQSYEQYF.

V is TRBV29-1 and J is TRBJ2-1, with D perhaps TRBD1 or TRBD2 (5 bases each). Germline values: CDR1 SQVTM, CDR2 ANQGSEA. V lost 6 bases and J 6 bases, leaving 15 bases between the germline ends. The CDR3 loop spans 13 amino acids. The CDR3 loop reads CSVGEGPSNEQFF. Written as DNA, the CDR3 is TGCAGCGTGGGGGAAGGGCCAAGCAATGAGCAGTTCTTC.

The rearrangement joins TRBV5-1 to TRBJ2-7; D call uncertain. The V gene's germline CDR1 is SGHRS and CDR2 YFSETQ. This CDR3 comprises 14 residues. With 4 bases removed from V and 0 bases from J, the gap between germline ends came to 11 bases. In nucleotides, the CDR3 is TGCGCCAGCAGCAAGGACGGGCTCTCCTACGAGCAGTACTTC. It yields the protein CASSKDGLSYEQYF. The full variable domain, with the rest looked up from reference TRBV5-1 and TRBJ2-7, is KAGVTQTPRYLIKTRGQQVTLSCSPISGHRSVSWYQQTPGQGLQFLFEYFSETQRNKGNFPGRFSGRQFSNSRSEMNVSTLELGDSALYLCASSKDGLSYEQYFGPGTRLTVT.

The V call is TRBV12-5, the J call TRBJ2-2; 10 bases map to TRBD2. This CDR3 contains 16 residues. Germline CDR1 and CDR2: LGHNT and FRNRAP. Trimming took 1 base from V and 9 from J; bases not matched to a gene: 8. CDR3 DNA sequence: TGTGCTAGTGGTTTGGCGCAACTAGCGGGAAACAGGGAGCTGTTTTTT. It codes for CASGLAQLAGNRELFF.

The rearrangement links TRBV6-5 to TRBJ2-1; 14 bases match TRBD2. The germline V gene has CDR1 MNHEY and CDR2 SVGAGI. V gave up 7 bases and J gave up 4 bases; unmatched junction bases: 3. This CDR3 has 15 amino acids. CDR3 residues: CASTRLAGGYNEQFF. CDR3 in DNA: TGTGCCAGCACCCGACTAGCGGGGGGGTACAATGAGCAGTTCTTC.

V usage is TRBV4-1 and J usage is TRBJ1-4; a weak D match, TRBD1 (5 bases). The CDR3 contains 17 residues. The ends were cut back, 4 bases at V and 2 bases at J, with 17 bases in the middle. Germline assignment: CDR1 MGHRA and CDR2 YSYEKL. CDR3 region: CASSPLVGTSTNEKLFF. As DNA, the CDR3 is TGCGCCAGCAGCCCTTTAGTAGGGACCTCCACTAATGAAAAACTGTTTTTT.

The V call is TRBV9, the J call TRBJ2-1; D uncertain. V was pared by 3 bases and J by 0 bases, with 10 bases between. The CDR3 extends over 15 amino acids. Germline V gene data show CDR1 as SGDLS and CDR2 as YYNGEE. The CDR3 is CASSESARSYNEQFF. CDR3 bases: TGTGCCAGCAGCGAGAGCGCCCGCTCCTACAATGAGCAGTTCTTC.

This clone was seen only once. The rearrangement links TRBV13 to TRBJ1-1, with D unclear. Germline CDR1 PRHDT, CDR2 FYEKMQ (reference sequence). The length of the CDR3 is 15 residues. The V and J ends lost 0 bases and 6 bases respectively, with 14 bases between them. Written as DNA, the CDR3 is TGTGCCAGCAGCTTAGGCCTGGACGGGGTCTCTGAAGCTTTCTTT. As protein: CASSLGLDGVSEAFF.

This chain uses TRBV5-1 with TRBJ1-1; no reliable D call. The length of the CDR3 is 14 residues. Trimming removed 4 bases from V and 0 bases from J, with 10 bases in between. Germline values: CDR1 SGHRS, CDR2 YFSETQ. CDR3 nucleotides: TGCGCCAGCAGCCGGGATAACATGAACACTGAAGCTTTCTTT. Its translation is CASSRDNMNTEAFF.

J is TRBJ2-7 and V is TRBV9; the match to TRBD1 covers 9 bases. V shed 4 bases, J shed 0 bases, and the junction held 5 bases outside the gene matches. The CDR3 is made up of 15 amino acids. The V gene's germline CDR1 is SGDLS and CDR2 YYNGEE. The CDR3 bases are TGTGCCAGCAGCAAGGGACAGGGCAGCTCCTACGAGCAGTACTTC. It translates to CASSKGQGSSYEQYF.

This chain connects TRBV18 to TRBJ2-7; TRBD1 might be the D (5 bases). V lost 5 bases and J 6 bases, leaving 14 bases between the germline ends. The CDR3 runs to 13 residues. CDR1 and CDR2 (germline): KGHSH, LQKENI. The CDR3 nucleotides are TGTGCCAGCTCAGCGTCGGACACCCGCGAGCAGTACGTC. Encoded protein: CASSASDTREQYV.